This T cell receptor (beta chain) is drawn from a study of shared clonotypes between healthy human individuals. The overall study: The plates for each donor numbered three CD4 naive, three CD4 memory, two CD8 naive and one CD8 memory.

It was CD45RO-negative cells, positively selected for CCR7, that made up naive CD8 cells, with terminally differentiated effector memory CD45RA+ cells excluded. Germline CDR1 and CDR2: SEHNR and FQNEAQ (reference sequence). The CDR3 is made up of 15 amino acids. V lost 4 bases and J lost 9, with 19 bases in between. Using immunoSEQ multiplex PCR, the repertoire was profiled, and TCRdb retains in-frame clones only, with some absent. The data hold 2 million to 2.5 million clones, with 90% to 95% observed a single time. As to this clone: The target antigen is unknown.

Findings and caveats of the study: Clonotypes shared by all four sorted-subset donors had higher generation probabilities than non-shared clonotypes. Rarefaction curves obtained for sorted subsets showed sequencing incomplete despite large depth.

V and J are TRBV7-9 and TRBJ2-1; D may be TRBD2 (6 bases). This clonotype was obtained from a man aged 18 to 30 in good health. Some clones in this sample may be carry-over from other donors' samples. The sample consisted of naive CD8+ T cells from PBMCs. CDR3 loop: CASSSPEGREAEQFF. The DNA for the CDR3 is TGTGCCAGCAGCTCCCCTGAGGGCAGGGAGGCTGAGCAGTTCTTC.